Listed here are 25 T cell receptor beta chains from one sample, sequenced in a study of CD8 T cells in Susac syndrome. Random hexamers were used to reverse transcribe 0.5 to 1 ug of RNA. TCRdb analysed the immunoSEQ multiplex PCR reads with MiXCR anew, one entry per CDR3 protein. The data show some 260,000 distinct CDR3 sequences, with 85% seen just once and over 0.095% held by the top ten. Sequencing input: CD8+ T cells from PBMCs. Receptors were obtained from a human donor with multiple sclerosis.

The chain couples TRBV10-3 to TRBJ2-1; the match to TRBD2 covers 15 bases. Germline trimming cut 2 bases from V and 6 bases from J; bases unmatched to any gene: 2. Germline CDR1 reads ENHRY; CDR2 reads SYGVKD. This CDR3 contains 16 residues. CDR3 nucleotides: TGTGCCATCAGTGAGGGGACTAGCGGGAGGTCCAATGAGCAGTTCTTC. This translates into CAISEGTSGRSNEQFF.

This chain uses TRBV5-6 with TRBJ2-1; 7 nucleotides match TRBD2. The trim removed 3 bases at V and 3 bases at J, leaving 6 bases unmatched. The CDR3 consists of 15 residues. Germline assignment: CDR1 SGHDT and CDR2 YYEEEE. The CDR3: CASSWRKRGYNEQFF. CDR3 sequence (DNA): TGTGCCAGCAGCTGGCGAAAGCGGGGCTACAATGAGCAGTTCTTC.

The chain has TRBV7-6 and TRBJ1-2; no definite D call. This CDR3 contains 18 residues. Trimming stripped 0 bases from V and 4 bases from J, with 21 bases between. Germline CDR1 SGHVS, CDR2 FNYEAQ. The CDR3 DNA sequence: TGTGCCAGCAGCTTAGCCCCCCCCGGGTCAGAGGGCTTCTATGGCTACACCTTC. Protein: CASSLAPPGSEGFYGYTF.

Note on this clonotype: Sequence at one end of the junction differs from germline and may be a read error. The CDR3 nucleotides read TGTGCTAGCAGCCCGCCAGGAGCCTACGAGCAGTACTTC. This encodes CASSPPGAYEQYF. The chain uses TRBV7-7 and TRBJ2-7; D is unclear. Germline V lookup: CDR1 SSHAT, CDR2 FNYEAQ (reference sequence). The CDR3 spans 13 residues.

V usage is TRBV4-1 and J usage is TRBJ1-5; TRBD1 might be the D (6 bases). The V end was cut by 0 bases, the J end by 4 bases, with 16 bases between. Germline loops: CDR1 MGHRA, CDR2 YSYEKL. The CDR3 has 17 residues. CDR3: CASSQDKGGSRNQPQHF. CDR3 DNA sequence: TGCGCCAGCAGCCAAGATAAGGGGGGATCGAGGAATCAGCCCCAGCATTTT.

In nucleotides, the CDR3 is TGTGCCAGCAGCTTAGCGCTAACTAGCTACGAGCAGTACTTC. Translation gives CASSLALTSYEQYF. The rearrangement links TRBV7-9 to TRBJ2-7; D is perhaps TRBD2 (5 bases). Germline V gives CDR1 SEHNR, CDR2 FQNEAQ (reference sequence). The CDR3 is 14 amino acids. V lost 0 bases, J lost 3 bases, and 9 bases lay in between. Based on the CDR3 plus reference TRBV7-9 and TRBJ2-7, the full variable domain is DTGVSQNPRHKITKRGQNVTFRCDPISEHNRLYWYRQTLGQGPEFLTYFQNEAQLEKSRLLSDRFSAERPKGSFSTLEIQRTEQGDSAMYLCASSLALTSYEQYFGPGTRLTVT.

This rearrangement joins TRBV4-1 to TRBJ2-2, with 8 bases identical to TRBD1. The trim removed 6 bases at V and 4 bases at J, leaving 4 bases unmatched. Germline values: CDR1 MGHRA, CDR2 YSYEKL. This CDR3 comprises 14 residues. Here the CDR3 reads CASSIQGVTGELFF. The CDR3 coding sequence is TGCGCCAGCAGTATACAGGGGGTCACCGGGGAGCTGTTTTTT.

V is TRBV5-5 and J is TRBJ2-1; 9 bases fit TRBD2. CDR1 is SGHKS, CDR2 YYEKEE, per germline (reference sequence). The V gene end was trimmed by 4 bases and the J gene end by 6 bases; junction bases not matched to a gene: 8. This CDR3 has 15 amino acids. The chain's CDR3 is CASSPGTSLGNEQFF. The DNA for the CDR3 is TGTGCCAGCAGCCCCGGGACTAGCTTAGGCAATGAGCAGTTCTTC. Full variable domain (rest looked up from reference TRBV5-5 and TRBJ2-1): DAGVTQSPTHLIKTRGQQVTLRCSPISGHKSVSWYQQVLGQGPQFIFQYYEKEERGRGNFPDRFSARQFPNYSSELNVNALLLGDSALYLCASSPGTSLGNEQFFGPGTRLTVL.

The DNA for the CDR3 is TGTGCCAGCAGTACGATAAGGACTAGCGGGTCCTACGAGCAGTACTTC. Residues: CASSTIRTSGSYEQYF. The V gene is TRBV6-1, the J gene TRBJ2-7; TRBD2 matches at 11 bases. Per the germline V gene, CDR1 is MNHNS and CDR2 is SASEGT. The CDR3 extends over 16 amino acids. Unmatched junction bases numbered 7, after V lost 5 bases and J lost 1 base.

The chain couples TRBV9 to TRBJ2-7; perhaps D is TRBD1 or TRBD2 (5 bases each). Trimming stripped 2 bases from V and 2 bases from J, with 11 bases between. The germline gives CDR1 SGDLS, CDR2 YYNGEE. This CDR3 has 14 residues. The DNA for the CDR3 is TGTGCCAGCAGCGTCGGGGACGGAACCTACGAGCAGTACTTC. Its protein is CASSVGDGTYEQYF.

V gene TRBV9 combines with J gene TRBJ2-2, with D maybe TRBD2 (6 bases). Trimming removed 2 bases at V and 0 bases at J, with 14 bases between. CDR3 length: 17 residues. From germline, CDR1 is SGDLS and CDR2 YYNGEE. CDR3 sequence (DNA): TGTGCCAGCAGCGTTCAACGGGCGGGATCGAACACCGGGGAGCTGTTTTTT. This codes for CASSVQRAGSNTGELFF.

The chain joins TRBV28 to TRBJ2-7, with 12 bases lining up with TRBD2. V lost 7 bases, J lost 9 bases, and 7 bases stayed unmatched. This CDR3 is 13 amino acids long. Germline V lookup: CDR1 MDHEN, CDR2 SYDVKM. The CDR3 nucleotides are TGTGCCAGCAATGGTCTAGCGGGAGGGCGGCAGTACTTC. This gives the protein CASNGLAGGRQYF.

The genes are TRBV5-1 and TRBJ1-2; TRBD1 is a possible D gene (5 bases). The CDR3 runs 11 residues. The germline gives CDR1 SGHRS, CDR2 YFSETQ. V lost 0 bases, J lost 14 bases, and 11 bases lay in between. Here the CDR3 DNA reads TGCGCCAGCAGCTTGGAAGGGGAGGAAACCTTC. Translation: CASSLEGEETF.

This sequence joins TRBV30 and TRBJ2-2; no clear D. CDR3 length: 14 amino acids. Germline V gene lookup returns CDR1 GTSNPN and CDR2 SVGIG (reference sequence). Trimming cost V 4 bases and J 2 bases, with 11 bases left between them. CDR3 DNA sequence: TGTGCCTGGAAGGGCAGAGTTAACACCGGGGAGCTGTTTTTT. It specifies CAWKGRVNTGELFF. Supplemented by reference TRBV30 and TRBJ2-2, the full variable domain reads SQTIHQWPATLVQPVGSPLSLECTVEGTSNPNLYWYRQAAGRGLQLLFYSVGIGQISSEVPQNLSASRPQDRQFILSSKKLLLSDSGFYLCAWKGRVNTGELFFGEGSRLTVL.

This sequence joins TRBV28 and TRBJ2-3; 10 bases align to TRBD2. CDR3 length: 15 amino acids. Germline V gene data show CDR1 as MDHEN and CDR2 as SYDVKM. The trim removed 3 bases at V and 8 bases at J, leaving 8 bases unmatched. CDR3 coding DNA: TGTGCCAGCAGTTTTGGGCTAGCGGGAGATTCTACGCAGTATTTT. Translation gives CASSFGLAGDSTQYF.

The V call is TRBV29-1, the J call TRBJ2-7; 7 bases agree with TRBD1. In germline, CDR1 is SQVTM, CDR2 ANQGSEA. The length of the CDR3 is 12 residues. The V gene end was trimmed by 4 bases and the J gene end by 2 bases; junction bases not matched to a gene: 2. The CDR3 sequence is CSVATGAYEQYF. In nucleotides, the CDR3 is TGCAGCGTTGCAACAGGGGCCTACGAGCAGTACTTC.

The V gene is TRBV2, the J gene TRBJ2-1, with TRBD2 identical over 7 bases. Germline V gene lookup returns CDR1 SNHLY and CDR2 FYNNEI. V was clipped by 1 base and J by 4 bases; unmatched bases: 4. The CDR3 totals 15 residues. CDR3 amino acids: CASSEGRGMYNEQFF. Here the CDR3 DNA reads TGTGCCAGCAGTGAAGGGCGGGGGATGTACAATGAGCAGTTCTTC.

V usage is TRBV5-1 and J usage is TRBJ2-7; D tentatively reads TRBD1 or TRBD2 (6 bases each). The germline V and J ends were trimmed by 3 bases and 0 bases, with 16 bases remaining between them. Germline assignment: CDR1 SGHRS and CDR2 YFSETQ. The CDR3 covers 16 residues. CDR3 sequence (DNA): TGCGCCAGCAGCTCCCCCGAGGGGGGACACTCCTACGAGCAGTACTTC. Translating gives CASSSPEGGHSYEQYF.

This clonotype came up once. This chain joins TRBV27 and TRBJ2-5; D unresolved. The CDR3 contains 13 residues. In germline, CDR1 is MNHEY, CDR2 SMNVEV (reference sequence). The V gene lost 0 bases and the J gene lost 5 bases, with 7 bases spanning the gap. The CDR3 coding sequence is TGTGCCAGCAGTTTATCCCGGTTTGAGACCCAGTACTTC. It specifies CASSLSRFETQYF.

The chain uses TRBV24-1 and TRBJ1-1; possible D gene TRBD1, 5 bases. The CDR3 runs to 14 residues. Germline lookup yields CDR1 KGHDR and CDR2 SFDVKD. The V and J ends lost 7 bases and 4 bases respectively, with 15 bases between them. For the CDR3, the DNA is TGTGCCACCAGCGCCTCAGGGTGGAGCACTGAAGCTTTCTTT. Residues: CATSASGWSTEAFF.

The CDR3 here is CASSKIQPSREQYF. CDR3 coding DNA: TGTGCCAGCAGCAAAATCCAGCCGTCCAGAGAGCAGTACTTC. The rearrangement joins TRBV28 to TRBJ2-7; no clear D gene. The ends were cut back, 6 bases at V and 7 bases at J, with 19 bases in the middle. CDR1 is MDHEN and CDR2 is SYDVKM in the germline V gene. The CDR3 is 14 amino acids.

The CDR3 bases are TGCGCCAGCAGCCAAGATGCCTACGAGCAGTACTTC. Translation: CASSQDAYEQYF. The V gene is TRBV4-1, the J gene TRBJ2-7; D unclear. This CDR3 spans 12 amino acids. The germline V gene has CDR1 MGHRA and CDR2 YSYEKL. V was cut by 0 bases and J by 2 bases, with 2 bases left in between.

About this clonotype itself: Given the absence of the conserved phenylalanine or tryptophan at the CDR3 end, a read error is likely. The CDR3 sequence is CASSPPLASVNTEAFL. The CDR3, as DNA: TGTGCCAGCAGCCCCCCACTGGCCTCCGTGAACACTGAAGCTTTCCTT. J is TRBJ1-1 and V is TRBV7-9; D not certain. The CDR3 runs to 16 residues. Germline V gene sequence: CDR1 SEHNR, CDR2 FQNEAQ (reference sequence). V gave up 5 bases and J gave up 0 bases, with 16 bases separating them.

V usage is TRBV6-6 and J usage is TRBJ1-5; TRBD1 matches at 9 bases. V shed 4 bases and J 8 bases; nucleotides not matched to a gene: 9. Germline assignment: CDR1 MNHNY and CDR2 SVGAGI (reference sequence). This CDR3 has 15 amino acids. CDR3 residues: CASSSLQGAWEPQHF. The CDR3 nucleotides read TGTGCCAGCAGTTCCCTACAGGGGGCCTGGGAGCCCCAGCATTTT.

The chain recombines TRBV2 with TRBJ1-1; D gene uncertain. V lost 6 bases, J lost 14 bases, and 16 bases lay in between. CDR3 length: 11 amino acids. Germline V CDR1 and CDR2: SNHLY, FYNNEI. This CDR3 reads CASSANLGRFF. CDR3 nucleotides: TGTGCCAGCAGCGCCAATCTGGGCAGATTCTTT.